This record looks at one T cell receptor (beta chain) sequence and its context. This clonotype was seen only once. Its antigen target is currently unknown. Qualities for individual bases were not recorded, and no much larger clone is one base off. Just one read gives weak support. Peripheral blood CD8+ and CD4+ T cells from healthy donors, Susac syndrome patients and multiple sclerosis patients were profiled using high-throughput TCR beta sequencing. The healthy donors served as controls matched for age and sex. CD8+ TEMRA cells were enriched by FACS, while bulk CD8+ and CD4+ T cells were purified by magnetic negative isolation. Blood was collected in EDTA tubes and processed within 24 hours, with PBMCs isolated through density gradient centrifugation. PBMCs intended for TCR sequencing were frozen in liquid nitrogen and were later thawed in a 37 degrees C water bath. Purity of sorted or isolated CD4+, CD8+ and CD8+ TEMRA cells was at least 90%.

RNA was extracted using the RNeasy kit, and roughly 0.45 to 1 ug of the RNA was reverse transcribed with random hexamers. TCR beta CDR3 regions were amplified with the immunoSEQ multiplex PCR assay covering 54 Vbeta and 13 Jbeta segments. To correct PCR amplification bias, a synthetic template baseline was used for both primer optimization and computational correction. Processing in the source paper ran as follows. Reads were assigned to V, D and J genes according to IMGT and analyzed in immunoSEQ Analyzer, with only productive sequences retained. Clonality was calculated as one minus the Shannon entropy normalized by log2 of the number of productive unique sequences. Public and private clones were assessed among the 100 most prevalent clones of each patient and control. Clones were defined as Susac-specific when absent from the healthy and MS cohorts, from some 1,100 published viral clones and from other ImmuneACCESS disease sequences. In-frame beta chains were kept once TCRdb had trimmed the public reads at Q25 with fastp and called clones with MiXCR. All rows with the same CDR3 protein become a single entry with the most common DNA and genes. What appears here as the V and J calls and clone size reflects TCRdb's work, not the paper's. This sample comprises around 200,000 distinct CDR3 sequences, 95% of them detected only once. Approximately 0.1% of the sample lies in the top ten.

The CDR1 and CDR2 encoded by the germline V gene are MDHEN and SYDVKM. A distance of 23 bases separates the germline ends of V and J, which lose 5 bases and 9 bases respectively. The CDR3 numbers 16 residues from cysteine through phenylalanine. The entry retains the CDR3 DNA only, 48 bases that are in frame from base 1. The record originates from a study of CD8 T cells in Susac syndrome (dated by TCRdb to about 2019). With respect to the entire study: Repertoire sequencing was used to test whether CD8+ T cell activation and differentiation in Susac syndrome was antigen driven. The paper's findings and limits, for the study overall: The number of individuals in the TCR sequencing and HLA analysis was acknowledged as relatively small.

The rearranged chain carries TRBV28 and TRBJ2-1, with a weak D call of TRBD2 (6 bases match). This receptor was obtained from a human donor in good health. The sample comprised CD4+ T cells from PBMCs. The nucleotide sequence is TGTGCCAGCAGTCCCATGGGGGGAGGCGGACACACTGAGCAGTTCTTC. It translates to CASSPMGGGGHTEQFF.